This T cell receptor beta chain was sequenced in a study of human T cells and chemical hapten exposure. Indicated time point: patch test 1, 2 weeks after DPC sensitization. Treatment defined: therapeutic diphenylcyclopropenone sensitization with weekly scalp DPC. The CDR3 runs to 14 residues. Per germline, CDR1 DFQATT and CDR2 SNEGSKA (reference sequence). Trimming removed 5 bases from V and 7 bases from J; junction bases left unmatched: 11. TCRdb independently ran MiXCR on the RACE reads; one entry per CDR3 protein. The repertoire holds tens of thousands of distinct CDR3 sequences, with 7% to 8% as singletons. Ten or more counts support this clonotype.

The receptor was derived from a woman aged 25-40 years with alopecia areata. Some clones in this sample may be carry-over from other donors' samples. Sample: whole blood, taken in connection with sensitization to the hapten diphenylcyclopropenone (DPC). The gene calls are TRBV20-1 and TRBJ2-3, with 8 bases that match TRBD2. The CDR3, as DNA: TGCAGTGCTCAAAGCGGGGGAGCTGGCTATACGCAGTATTTT. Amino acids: CSAQSGGAGYTQYF.